This T cell receptor beta chain was documented in a study of blood T cell repertoires in COVID-19. As for the study in general: Specimens from acute and convalescent COVID-19 originated in the United States, Italy and Spain.

Libraries were prepared by immunoSEQ multiplex PCR; TCRdb keeps only in-frame clonotypes and omits some of them. The sample lists fewer than 350,000 clones, about 86% seen once, with roughly 12% in the top ten. This TCR was recovered from a young woman with COVID-19, enrolled during active disease. What was sequenced was peripheral blood.

CDR3 nucleotides: TGTGCCAGCAGTTCCGACGACGGAGCTAGCACAGATACGCAGTATTTT. Translated, it gives CASSSDDGASTDTQYF. This chain links TRBV28 with TRBJ2-3, with no clear D. The ends were cut back, 4 bases at V and 0 bases at J, with 14 bases in the middle. Germline V gene data show CDR1 as MDHEN and CDR2 as SYDVKM. This CDR3 has 16 amino acids.